The sample holds a few counts of the clone carrying this T cell receptor (beta chain). Its antigen remains unidentified. The sample comes from a study of beta chain features in type 1 diabetes. Study at large: Patients shared similar age, gender and cell yields with healthy donors.

Expressed TCRB transcripts were sequenced, since all the RNA that had been isolated was reverse transcribed. Some clones are missing from TCRdb's copy, which holds only in-frame ones; the method was immunoSEQ multiplex PCR. The table has 55,000 to 85,000 clones, about 50% seen once. The V gene lost 4 bases and the J gene lost 5 bases, with 9 bases spanning the gap. The germline V gene has CDR1 LGHNA and CDR2 YNFKEQ. The CDR3 is made up of 12 amino acids. Findings and limits, study-wide: Shorter TCRB CDR3s, moderately but significantly so, were found in Type 1 diabetes patients in all four CD4+ subsets. In cDNA sequencing, cells with high TCR expression could be over-represented.

Donors underwent one heparinised blood draw, around 120 mL on average. Populations isolated by sorting all had purity greater than 95%. This chain joins TRBV4-2 and TRBJ2-7; TRBD1 might be the D (5 bases). Sequences were obtained from central memory CD4+ T cells from blood. The TCR was taken from a man aged 30 to 45 with type 1 diabetes. The CDR3 here is CASSPQGDEQYF. The CDR3 nucleotides are TGTGCCAGCAGCCCCCAGGGTGACGAGCAGTACTTC.